Below are 14 T cell receptor beta chains sequenced from a single sample in a study of PD-L1 blockade in urothelial cancer. Noted time point: pretreatment peripheral blood. The method was immunoSEQ multiplex PCR; TCRdb's version includes in-frame clones alone and lacks a portion of them. The sample consists of tens of thousands of clones, 84% of them appearing once. This specimen consisted of PBMCs, obtained around atezolizumab (anti-PD-L1) treatment. All receptors come from a man in his sixties with urothelial cancer.

This chain joins TRBV15 and TRBJ1-3; D is possibly TRBD1 (5 bases). The length of the CDR3 is 17 residues. Germline loops: CDR1 LNHNV, CDR2 YYDKDF (reference sequence). The V end was cut by 3 bases, the J end by 4 bases, with 19 bases between. The CDR3 protein is CATSREAGRYRGNTIYF. The CDR3 bases are TGTGCCACCAGCAGGGAAGCAGGGCGTTACAGGGGAAACACCATATATTTT. The whole variable domain, filled in from reference TRBV15 and TRBJ1-3, reads DAMVIQNPRYQVTQFGKPVTLSCSQTLNHNVMYWYQQKSSQAPKLLFHYYDKDFNNEADTPDNFQSRRPNTSFCFLDIRSPGLGDTAMYLCATSREAGRYRGNTIYFGEGSWLTVV.

V and J are TRBV9 and TRBJ2-3; 7 bases are a match to TRBD1. Germline CDR1 reads SGDLS; CDR2 reads YYNGEE. The length of the CDR3 is 16 residues. V dropped 3 bases and J dropped 1; count of bases not matched to a gene: 8. CDR3: CASSAPPTGRTDTQYF. The DNA of the CDR3 is TGTGCCAGCAGCGCCCCCCCGACAGGGCGCACAGATACGCAGTATTTT.

The chain uses TRBV6-1 and TRBJ1-2; D gene ambiguous. V lost 2 bases and J 4 bases, leaving 17 bases between the germline ends. In germline, CDR1 is MNHNS, CDR2 SASEGT. The CDR3 length is 16 residues. The chain's CDR3 is CASSESPSQRIYGYTF. As DNA, the CDR3 is TGTGCCAGCAGTGAATCACCTTCCCAGCGCATCTATGGCTACACCTTC.

The chain carries TRBV7-2 and TRBJ2-5; maybe TRBD2 (6 bases). The J call may not be correct, given that the DNA end is closer to TRBJ2-7. There are 14 residues in the CDR3. CDR1 and CDR2 from the germline V gene are SGHTA and FQGNSA. This chain's CDR3 is CASSLQAGSYEQYF. Written as DNA, the CDR3 is TGTGCCAGCAGCCTCCAGGCGGGGTCCTACGAGCAGTACTTC.

This rearrangement joins TRBV2 to TRBJ2-7; D perhaps matches TRBD1 (6 bases). V gave up 0 bases and J gave up 6 bases, with 9 bases separating them. The CDR3 extends over 13 amino acids. Germline V lookup: CDR1 SNHLY, CDR2 FYNNEI. For the CDR3, the DNA is TGTGCCAGCAGTGAAGCGCTGACAGGCGAGCAGTACTTC. This translates into CASSEALTGEQYF.

This chain connects TRBV28 to TRBJ1-5, with TRBD1 identical over 11 bases. The CDR3 length is 16 residues. Trimming removed 6 bases from V and 0 bases from J; junction bases left unmatched: 4. In germline, CDR1 is MDHEN, CDR2 SYDVKM. The CDR3 nucleotides are TGTGCCAGCAGAGCCGGGACAGGGGGTAGCAATCAGCCCCAGCATTTT. It yields the protein CASRAGTGGSNQPQHF.

The rearrangement joins TRBV14 to TRBJ2-1; the D is unclear. The germline V and J ends were trimmed by 6 bases and 5 bases, with 20 bases remaining between them. CDR1 is SGHDN and CDR2 is FVKESK in the germline V gene. The CDR3 loop spans 16 amino acids. The CDR3 nucleotides read TGTGCCAGCAGTCGCAATAGAGGCCTCCGGGACAATGAGCAGTTCTTC. Translation gives CASSRNRGLRDNEQFF.

V usage is TRBV7-9 and J usage is TRBJ2-2; 11 positions match TRBD2. Germline lookup yields CDR1 SEHNR and CDR2 FQNEAQ (reference sequence). Trimming took 3 bases from V and 4 from J; bases not matched to a gene: 4. There are 16 residues in the CDR3. Written as DNA, the CDR3 is TGTGCCAGCAGCTTGGGGACTAGCGGACGCACCGGGGAGCTGTTTTTT. Its protein is CASSLGTSGRTGELFF.

This rearrangement joins TRBV19 to TRBJ2-3, with TRBD2 matching over 12 bases. Germline V gene data show CDR1 as LNHDA and CDR2 as SQIVND (reference sequence). Trimming cost V 6 bases and J 4 bases; bases outside gene matches: 5. The CDR3 has 15 residues. The CDR3 region is CASSELAGGADTQYF. CDR3 nucleotides: TGTGCCAGTAGCGAACTAGCGGGAGGTGCAGATACGCAGTATTTT.

V usage is TRBV6-1 and J usage is TRBJ2-7; no definite D call. Per the germline V gene, CDR1 is MNHNS and CDR2 is SASEGT. The V end was cut by 4 bases, the J end by 6 bases, with 10 bases between. The CDR3 contains 12 residues. The CDR3 nucleotides are TGTGCCAGCAGTGGCAGACAAAGCGAGCAGTACTTC. Its translation is CASSGRQSEQYF.

The CDR3 nucleotides are TGTGCCAGCGCTACTTTGGGACAGGGGGCTGGAAACACCATATATTTT. Translated, it gives CASATLGQGAGNTIYF. The gene calls are TRBV7-2 and TRBJ1-3; 11 nucleotides agree with TRBD1. J gave up 2 bases and V 8 bases, and 8 bases lay outside the gene matches. The CDR3 totals 16 residues. Germline V gives CDR1 SGHTA, CDR2 FQGNSA.

This clone appeared once. The V call is TRBV5-1, the J call TRBJ2-7; TRBD1 might be the D (6 bases). There are 17 residues in the CDR3. The V end was cut by 0 bases, the J end by 1 base, with 17 bases between. In germline, CDR1 is SGHRS, CDR2 YFSETQ. The CDR3 DNA reads TGCGCCAGCAGCTTGGGTATGGGCAGGGACATATCCTACGAGCAGTACTTC. Encoded protein: CASSLGMGRDISYEQYF.

The genes are TRBV11-2 and TRBJ2-7; 7 bases fit TRBD1. The CDR3 has 14 residues. Germline-derived CDR1 and CDR2 are SGHAT and FQNNGV. The V gene end was trimmed by 5 bases and the J gene end by 6 bases; junction bases not matched to a gene: 10. As DNA, the CDR3 is TGTGCCAGCAGCCGGGACAGCCACACGGGCGAGCAGTACTTC. Translated: CASSRDSHTGEQYF.

This clone was seen more than once but under ten times. The rearrangement links TRBV10-3 to TRBJ1-4, with no clear D. Per germline, CDR1 ENHRY and CDR2 SYGVKD. Deletions cut 6 bases from V and 3 bases from J, with 8 bases between. This CDR3 has 13 residues. Here the CDR3 reads CAIRREPNEKLFF. The CDR3 DNA is TGTGCCATCAGACGGGAACCTAATGAAAAACTGTTTTTT.